The 21 T cell receptor beta chains below come from one sample, sequenced in a study of human T cells and chemical hapten exposure. One entry per CDR3 protein, called by TCRdb with MiXCR from the RACE reads. The data contain tens of thousands of distinct CDR3 sequences, roughly 12% of them singletons. Time point denoted: patch test 3, about 24 weeks after DPC sensitization. This sample's treatment: therapeutic diphenylcyclopropenone sensitization with weekly scalp DPC. The sample in question was whole blood, obtained in connection with sensitization to the hapten diphenylcyclopropenone (DPC). These receptors came from a man aged 25-40 years with alopecia areata. Some clones in this sample may be carry-over from other donors' samples.

The table lists this clonotype with a few counts. Here the CDR3 reads CASSLENRPGNTIYF. The CDR3 bases are TGTGCCAGCAGCTTGGAAAACCGACCGGGAAACACCATATATTTT. V and J are TRBV5-5 and TRBJ1-3; no clear D. Trimming left V 0 bases short and J 4 bases short, with 11 bases between. The CDR3 length is 15 residues. From germline, CDR1 is SGHKS and CDR2 YYEKEE (reference sequence).

This chain connects TRBV4-3 to TRBJ2-7, with 9 nucleotides matching TRBD2. The CDR3 has 16 residues. Trimming took 4 bases from V and 1 from J; bases not matched to a gene: 8. CDR1 is LGHNA, CDR2 YSLEER, per germline. CDR3 region: CASSPARGGLSYEQYF. The CDR3 coding sequence is TGCGCCAGCAGCCCTGCGCGGGGGGGACTTTCCTACGAGCAGTACTTC.

In this sample, this clonotype turned up a few times. The chain carries TRBV20-1 and TRBJ2-1; maybe TRBD2 (6 bases). The CDR3 loop spans 14 amino acids. Germline loops: CDR1 DFQATT, CDR2 SNEGSKA (reference sequence). The V and J ends lost 5 bases and 7 bases respectively, with 18 bases between them. In DNA form, the CDR3 reads TGCAGTGCTCTTCCGGGACTCTTACAGAATGAGCAGTTCTTC. It is translated as CSALPGLLQNEQFF.

This clonotype was found a few times. The chain uses TRBV7-2 and TRBJ2-1; D remains ambiguous. CDR3 length: 15 amino acids. The V gene's germline CDR1 is SGHTA and CDR2 FQGNSA. With 3 bases removed from V and 0 bases from J, the gap between germline ends came to 9 bases. The DNA for the CDR3 is TGTGCCAGCAGCTTGGCTCATAGCTCCTACAATGAGCAGTTCTTC. As protein: CASSLAHSSYNEQFF.

This clonotype was seen many times. The chain recombines TRBV4-2 with TRBJ1-1; D call uncertain. The length of the CDR3 is 15 residues. The germline CDR1 and CDR2 sequences are LGHNA and YNFKEQ. Trimming removed 0 bases at V and 0 bases at J, with 8 bases between. The CDR3 is CASSQDQAVNTEAFF. CDR3 nucleotide sequence: TGTGCCAGCAGCCAAGATCAGGCGGTGAACACTGAAGCTTTCTTT.

The sample holds a few counts of this clonotype. The chain uses TRBV2 and TRBJ2-5, with D uncertain. In germline, CDR1 is SNHLY, CDR2 FYNNEI. This CDR3 has 14 residues. Deletions cut 0 bases from V and 5 bases from J, with 10 bases between. CDR3 sequence reads: CASSEASSRETQYF. The CDR3 DNA follows: TGTGCCAGCAGTGAAGCGTCGAGTAGGGAGACCCAGTACTTC.

This clonotype has just a few counts. This sequence joins TRBV7-9 and TRBJ2-1; 8 bases are shared with TRBD1. The junction had 11 bases not matched to a gene; V was cut back by 5 bases and J by 8 bases. CDR1 and CDR2 from the germline V gene are SEHNR and FQNEAQ (reference sequence). CDR3 size: 15 residues. The CDR3, as DNA: TGTGCCAGCAGCCCACAGGGGGTGCGGGTACATGAGCAGTTCTTC. This codes for CASSPQGVRVHEQFF.

This clonotype showed up just a few times. V gene TRBV12-3 or TRBV12-4 combines with J gene TRBJ2-2; no clear D gene. Trimming pared 5 bases from V and 6 bases from J, leaving 7 bases between. The CDR3 has 12 amino acids. CDR3 DNA sequence: TGTGCCAGCAGTCAGCGTCCCGGGGAGCTGTTTTTT. Protein product: CASSQRPGELFF.

DNA of the CDR3: TGTGCCAGCAGCCTTACGGGATGGAGCTCCTACAATGAGCAGTTCTTC. This gives the protein CASSLTGWSSYNEQFF. This sequence joins TRBV13 and TRBJ2-1; the D gene is possibly TRBD2 (5 bases). Germline CDR1 PRHDT, CDR2 FYEKMQ (reference sequence). The CDR3 has 16 residues. V lost 5 bases and J 0 bases, leaving 14 bases between the germline ends.

In its sample, this clonotype was seen once. A junction boundary mismatches the germline segment, possibly from a read error. The chain couples TRBV18 to TRBJ2-3; tentative D call: TRBD2 (5 bases). From germline, CDR1 is KGHSH and CDR2 LQKENI. The CDR3 contains 14 residues. This CDR3 is CASSPPGTTDMQYF. CDR3 in DNA: TGTGCCAGCTCACCTCCGGGAACCACAGATATGCAGTATTTT.

The rearrangement links TRBV5-1 to TRBJ1-2; TRBD1 aligns across 7 bases. The length of the CDR3 is 14 residues. The V gene end was trimmed by 1 base and the J gene end by 2 bases; junction bases not matched to a gene: 2. CDR1 and CDR2 (germline): SGHRS, YFSETQ. In nucleotides, the CDR3 is TGCGCCAGCAGCTTGTCCAGGGGGAACTATGGCTACACCTTC. Amino acids: CASSLSRGNYGYTF.

At least ten counts were recorded for this clonotype. The chain carries TRBV5-6 and TRBJ2-1; 7 bases match TRBD2. The V and J ends lost 4 bases and 3 bases, in that order; junction bases with no gene match: 4. CDR1 SGHDT and CDR2 YYEEEE come from the germline V gene. This CDR3 is built from 14 residues. The CDR3 region has the DNA TGTGCCAGCAGCCCGACTAGCCTCTACAATGAGCAGTTCTTC. Its protein product is CASSPTSLYNEQFF.

This clonotype showed up many times. The rearrangement joins TRBV11-2 to TRBJ1-2; D gene uncertain. CDR1 and CDR2 from the germline V gene are SGHAT and FQNNGV. This CDR3 is built from 17 residues. V lost 5 bases, J lost 4 bases, and 23 bases lay in between. CDR3 in amino acids: CASSPSAGSSSSYGYTF. CDR3 nucleotides: TGTGCCAGCAGCCCTTCGGCCGGGTCCTCCTCTTCCTATGGCTACACCTTC.

This clonotype has just a few counts. The rearrangement joins TRBV7-2 to TRBJ1-5, with TRBD1 as a possible D gene (5 bases). CDR1 and CDR2 (germline): SGHTA, FQGNSA. The V gene lost 4 bases and the J gene lost 0 bases, with 13 bases spanning the gap. This CDR3 is 16 amino acids long. Written as DNA, the CDR3 is TGTGCCAGCAGCTACAGACAGCGGAATAGCAATCAGCCCCAGCATTTT. Protein product: CASSYRQRNSNQPQHF.

This sequence joins TRBV5-4 and TRBJ2-5; no clear D. CDR1 is SGHNT, CDR2 YYREEE, per germline (reference sequence). CDR3 length: 18 residues. V was pared by 3 bases and J by 3 bases, with 24 bases between. The CDR3 DNA reads as TGTGCCAGCAGCTGGAGACGGACCCGAATAAGCGTAAAAGAGACCCAGTACTTC. It codes for CASSWRRTRISVKETQYF.

There are many counts of this clonotype. The CDR3 sequence is CASSWGDRSNTEAFF. In nucleotides, the CDR3 is TGCGCCAGCAGCTGGGGGGACAGGAGCAACACTGAAGCTTTCTTT. V is TRBV5-1 and J is TRBJ1-1, with 8 bases lining up with TRBD1. Germline values: CDR1 SGHRS, CDR2 YFSETQ. The CDR3 is 15 amino acids. After removal of 3 bases from V and 2 bases from J, the junction contained 6 bases not matched to a gene.

The chain uses TRBV12-3 or TRBV12-4 and TRBJ1-1; D not certain. The CDR3 is 11 residues long. Trimming shortened V by 2 bases and J by 6 bases, and 4 bases separated the two germline ends. The CDR3 DNA follows: TGTGCCAGCAGTTTAAGGTCTGAAGCTTTCTTT. The encoded protein is CASSLRSEAFF.

The CDR3 DNA is TGTGCCAGCAGCTTAGGAGCCTGGCAGTTCTTC. Translating gives CASSLGAWQFF. This chain links TRBV7-9 with TRBJ2-1; D gene ambiguous. Germline V gene lookup returns CDR1 SEHNR and CDR2 FQNEAQ (reference sequence). The CDR3 sequence is 11 residues long. V lost 1 base and J lost 12, with 7 bases in between.

This clonotype was observed at least ten times. This chain connects TRBV28 to TRBJ1-1; tentative D call: TRBD1 (6 bases). V was shortened by 3 bases and J by 5 bases, with 25 bases between the two germline ends. The CDR3 has 18 amino acids. CDR1 MDHEN and CDR2 SYDVKM come from the germline V gene. CDR3 nucleotides: TGTGCCAGCAGTTTTGGAGGGGGAATGATCGGCGTACTAACTGAAGCTTTCTTT. Translated: CASSFGGGMIGVLTEAFF.

The rearrangement links TRBV7-2 to TRBJ2-7; D gene uncertain. The CDR3 is 14 residues long. The germline V gene encodes CDR1 SGHTA and CDR2 FQGNSA. The V and J ends lost 0 bases and 2 bases respectively, with 8 bases between them. CDR3 protein: CASSLAFGAYEQYF. In DNA form, the CDR3 reads TGTGCCAGCAGCTTAGCGTTCGGAGCCTACGAGCAGTACTTC. The full variable domain, with the rest looked up from reference TRBV7-2 and TRBJ2-7, is GAGVSQSPSNKVTEKGKDVELRCDPISGHTALYWYRQSLGQGLEFLIYFQGNSAPDKSGLPSDRFSAERTGGSVSTLTIQRTQQEDSAVYLCASSLAFGAYEQYFGPGTRLTVT.

The J gene is TRBJ2-1, the V gene TRBV6-2 or TRBV6-3; D is unclear. CDR3 length: 11 residues. Trimming cost V 5 bases and J 9 bases, with 8 bases left between them. Looked up from germline, CDR1 is MNHEY and CDR2 is SVGEGT. DNA of the CDR3: TGTGCCAGCAGTCTAGGTGGTGAGCAGTTCTTC. Its translation: CASSLGGEQFF.